The next 30 T cell receptor beta chains were all read from a single sample in a study of blood T cell repertoires in COVID-19. Measured with immunoSEQ multiplex PCR; TCRdb has only the in-frame clones, and not every one. The sample contains about 97,000 clones, 87% of which appear only once. What was sequenced was peripheral blood. These receptors all come from a human donor in a cohort sampled during active COVID-19.

The chain combines TRBV5-1 with TRBJ2-1, with D maybe TRBD2 (6 bases). Germline CDR1 and CDR2: SGHRS and YFSETQ. The CDR3 extends over 14 amino acids. Trimming stripped 3 bases from V and 9 bases from J, with 16 bases between. The CDR3 nucleotides read TGCGCCAGCAGCTCCGGGACTCTGAAGGGTGAGCAGTTCTTC. Its protein is CASSSGTLKGEQFF.

CDR3 region: CASSPYRVPNTEAFF. CDR3 DNA: TGTGCCAGCAGTCCCTACAGGGTCCCGAACACTGAAGCTTTCTTT. V gene TRBV27 combines with J gene TRBJ1-1; maybe TRBD1 (6 bases). Germline assignment: CDR1 MNHEY and CDR2 SMNVEV (reference sequence). V dropped 5 bases and J dropped 1 base, with 14 bases sitting between them. CDR3 size: 15 residues.

J is TRBJ2-1 and V is TRBV6-5; 8 bases are shared with TRBD2. Germline CDR1 and CDR2: MNHEY and SVGAGI. The V and J ends lost 7 bases and 2 bases, in that order; junction bases with no gene match: 7. The CDR3 extends over 15 amino acids. Written as DNA, the CDR3 is TGTGCCAGCACCTCCGCCGGGAGGGCCTACAATGAGCAGTTCTTC. It encodes CASTSAGRAYNEQFF.

The gene calls are TRBV6-5 and TRBJ2-7; TRBD2 is a possible D gene (7 bases). The germline V gene has CDR1 MNHEY and CDR2 SVGAGI. V was clipped by 5 bases and J by 2 bases, with 16 bases between them. This CDR3 region has 15 residues. The CDR3 region has the DNA TGTGCCAGCAGTCTAGCGGCCGGACAGCCCTACGAGCAGTACTTC. It is translated as CASSLAAGQPYEQYF.

The chain combines TRBV28 with TRBJ1-3, with D maybe TRBD1 (5 bases). Germline V CDR1 and CDR2: MDHEN, SYDVKM. The ends were cut back, 4 bases at V and 4 bases at J, with 14 bases in the middle. The length of the CDR3 is 15 residues. Written as DNA, the CDR3 is TGTGCCAGCAGTTCACTAACAGGTACAGGAAACACCATATATTTT. Translating gives CASSSLTGTGNTIYF.

About this clone: Different DNA sequences within this sample yield the same CDR3. Here the CDR3 DNA reads TGCGCCAGCAGTCTGGACAGGGCCTACGAGCAGTACTTC. Its protein product is CASSLDRAYEQYF. This chain uses TRBV5-1 with TRBJ2-7; 8 bases are shared with TRBD1. This CDR3 comprises 13 residues. V shed 5 bases, J shed 2 bases, and the junction held 3 bases outside the gene matches. Germline CDR1 and CDR2: SGHRS and YFSETQ.

The rearrangement uses TRBV6-6 and TRBJ1-2; D might be TRBD1 (5 bases). V gave up 3 bases and J gave up 1 base, with 9 bases separating them. There are 14 residues in the CDR3. Per germline, CDR1 MNHNY and CDR2 SVGAGI (reference sequence). DNA for the CDR3: TGTGCCAGCAGTTATGGCAGGGATAACTATGGCTACACCTTC. This encodes CASSYGRDNYGYTF.

The chain joins TRBV7-9 to TRBJ2-7; D remains ambiguous. The V end was cut by 5 bases, the J end by 2 bases, with 10 bases between. This CDR3 region has 13 residues. Germline V gives CDR1 SEHNR, CDR2 FQNEAQ (reference sequence). In DNA, the CDR3 is TGTGCCAGCAGCACCCTCGCGCCCTACGAGCAGTACTTC. Amino acid sequence: CASSTLAPYEQYF.

A few counts support this clone. The chain links TRBV27 to TRBJ1-1; 8 bases are a match to TRBD1. J gave up 4 bases and V 5 bases, and 9 bases lay outside the gene matches. This CDR3 region has 15 residues. Germline values: CDR1 MNHEY, CDR2 SMNVEV (reference sequence). Here the CDR3 reads CASSPTTGAVTEAFF. The CDR3 bases are TGTGCCAGCAGTCCGACGACAGGGGCGGTCACTGAAGCTTTCTTT.

The J gene is TRBJ2-2, the V gene TRBV5-1; D is perhaps TRBD1 (5 bases). This CDR3 region has 13 residues. Trimming removed 5 bases from V and 4 bases from J, with 9 bases in between. Germline loops: CDR1 SGHRS, CDR2 YFSETQ. CDR3: CASRLGVTGELFF. The CDR3 bases are TGCGCCAGCAGATTAGGGGTCACCGGGGAGCTGTTTTTT.

The V gene is TRBV6-7, the J gene TRBJ1-6; 7 bases agree with TRBD1. TRBV6-7 is designated an ORF whose function remains uncertain. This CDR3 comprises 18 residues. Germline trimming cut 6 bases from V and 6 bases from J; bases unmatched to any gene: 17. The CDR3 sequence is CASRYPPDRDSINSPLHF. The DNA for the CDR3 is TGTGCCAGCAGGTACCCTCCCGACAGGGACTCTATTAATTCACCCCTCCACTTT.

This sequence joins TRBV28 and TRBJ2-7, with TRBD2 as a possible D gene (5 bases). Germline lookup yields CDR1 MDHEN and CDR2 SYDVKM. CDR3 size: 12 residues. V dropped 10 bases and J dropped 3 bases, with 13 bases sitting between them. CDR3 in amino acids: CATEGPGYEQYF. In DNA, the CDR3 is TGTGCCACCGAGGGCCCCGGCTACGAGCAGTACTTC.

This chain joins TRBV11-2 and TRBJ2-1; the match to TRBD2 covers 8 bases. The trim removed 4 bases at V and 1 base at J, leaving 9 bases unmatched. CDR3 length equals 17 residues. The germline CDR1 and CDR2 sequences are SGHAT and FQNNGV. The CDR3 loop reads CASSSGGSGASYNEQFF. CDR3 in DNA: TGTGCCAGCAGCTCGGGGGGTAGCGGGGCTTCCTACAATGAGCAGTTCTTC.

This chain links TRBV4-1 with TRBJ2-7, with a tentative D call TRBD2 (6 bases). Germline V gene data show CDR1 as MGHRA and CDR2 as YSYEKL. The CDR3 covers 13 residues. Trimming shortened V by 3 bases and J by 3 bases, and 9 bases separated the two germline ends. CDR3 protein: CASSHEGGYEQYF. CDR3 nucleotides: TGCGCCAGCAGCCATGAGGGAGGCTACGAGCAGTACTTC.

The V gene is TRBV6-2 or TRBV6-3, the J gene TRBJ2-5; 7 bases match TRBD1. Germline assignment: CDR1 MNHEY and CDR2 SVGEGT. The CDR3 has 15 residues. Germline trimming cut 6 bases from V and 2 bases from J; bases unmatched to any gene: 9. CDR3 bases: TGTGCCAGCAGCCGACAGCCAGGGGGACAAGAGACCCAGTACTTC. It specifies CASSRQPGGQETQYF.

This clone was seen only once. The chain carries TRBV6-6 and TRBJ1-6; TRBD1 aligns across 7 bases. The ends lost 7 bases at V and 10 bases at J; junction bases unmatched: 10. Germline V lookup: CDR1 MNHNY, CDR2 SVGAGI (reference sequence). The CDR3 is 14 amino acids. The CDR3 region has the DNA TGTGCCAGCACAAGGGGGCAGGGGAACTCACCCCTCCACTTT. This translates into CASTRGQGNSPLHF.

V usage is TRBV30 and J usage is TRBJ1-2, with 7 positions matching TRBD1. The V gene's germline CDR1 is GTSNPN and CDR2 SVGIG (reference sequence). This CDR3 has 12 amino acids. Unmatched junction bases numbered 6, after V lost 2 bases and J lost 9 bases. The CDR3 region is CAWSFLRGSYTF. The CDR3 DNA reads TGTGCCTGGAGTTTCCTCAGGGGGAGCTACACCTTC. Variable domain in full (rest from reference TRBV30 and TRBJ1-2): SQTIHQWPATLVQPVGSPLSLECTVEGTSNPNLYWYRQAAGRGLQLLFYSVGIGQISSEVPQNLSASRPQDRQFILSSKKLLLSDSGFYLCAWSFLRGSYTFGSGTRLTVV.

The J gene is TRBJ2-5, the V gene TRBV6-2 or TRBV6-3, with a weak D call TRBD2 (6 bases). Germline loops: CDR1 MNHEY, CDR2 SVGEGT. The CDR3 sequence is 13 residues long. The V gene lost 2 bases and the J gene lost 5 bases, with 9 bases spanning the gap. The CDR3 here is CASSYRDFETQYF. In nucleotides, the CDR3 is TGTGCCAGCAGTTACCGGGACTTTGAGACCCAGTACTTC.

The J gene is TRBJ2-5, the V gene TRBV21-1; the D call of TRBD1 is as the table states it, not checked on the DNA. TRBV21-1 is a recognized pseudogene. The CDR3 extends over 16 amino acids. The CDR3 coding sequence is TGTGCCAGCAGCAAAAAGGAGAGGTGGGGCGTGGAGACCCAGTACTTC. Its protein is CASSKKERWGVETQYF.

The V call is TRBV19, the J call TRBJ2-5; 9 nucleotides align to TRBD1. From germline, CDR1 is LNHDA and CDR2 SQIVND (reference sequence). The CDR3 length is 14 residues. After removal of 5 bases from V and 3 bases from J, the junction contained 4 bases not matched to a gene. The CDR3 DNA reads TGTGCCAGTAGTGTTCGGGACAGGGAAGAGACCCAGTACTTC. As protein: CASSVRDREETQYF.

The chain links TRBV27 to TRBJ2-5; D gene unclear. The germline V gene encodes CDR1 MNHEY and CDR2 SMNVEV (reference sequence). There are 14 residues in the CDR3. The germline V and J ends were trimmed by 5 bases and 2 bases, with 12 bases remaining between them. CDR3 DNA: TGTGCCAGCAGTCCTAGGTCCCGTCAAGAGACCCAGTACTTC. Translated, it gives CASSPRSRQETQYF.

This clone was counted a few times. V is TRBV10-3 and J is TRBJ2-5; 8 bases align to TRBD2. J gave up 0 bases and V 8 bases, and 5 bases lay outside the gene matches. This CDR3 is built from 14 residues. Germline CDR1 and CDR2: ENHRY and SYGVKD. The CDR3 reads CAIGFSGDQETQYF. The CDR3 DNA reads as TGTGCCATCGGGTTTAGCGGGGACCAAGAGACCCAGTACTTC.

This chain links TRBV9 with TRBJ2-7; a possible D gene is TRBD2 (6 bases). The CDR3 has 13 residues. Per germline, CDR1 SGDLS and CDR2 YYNGEE. The V and J ends lost 4 bases and 7 bases respectively, with 15 bases between them. The CDR3 reads CASSSSPAGEQYF. For the CDR3, the DNA is TGTGCCAGCAGCTCCTCTCCGGCGGGGGAGCAGTACTTC.

This clone was counted a few times. This chain uses TRBV6-5 with TRBJ1-6; no firm D call. The CDR3 is made up of 14 amino acids. V lost 5 bases to trimming and J lost 5 bases, with 10 bases between them. Germline values: CDR1 MNHEY, CDR2 SVGAGI. The CDR3 region is CASSRSQNNSPLHF. In DNA form, the CDR3 reads TGTGCCAGCAGTAGGAGCCAGAATAATTCACCCCTCCACTTT.

This rearrangement joins TRBV25-1 to TRBJ1-4; D possibly corresponds to TRBD1 (5 bases). The V end lost 5 bases, the J end lost 10 bases, and 14 bases lay between the germline ends. The CDR3 has 13 amino acids. CDR1 MGHDK and CDR2 SYGVNS come from the germline V gene. DNA of the CDR3: TGTGCCAGCAGTACCCGGACGGGGGGAAAACTGTTTTTT. Protein product: CASSTRTGGKLFF.

The CDR3 region is CASSLRQLAGLAKNIQYF. Written as DNA, the CDR3 is TGTGCCAGCAGCTTAAGGCAGCTAGCGGGGCTAGCCAAAAACATTCAGTACTTC. This sequence joins TRBV7-3 and TRBJ2-4; 9 bases line up with TRBD2. V shed 1 base, J shed 0 bases, and the junction held 7 bases outside the gene matches. Germline V CDR1 and CDR2: SGHTA, FQGTGA. The CDR3 extends over 18 amino acids.

This chain joins TRBV12-3 or TRBV12-4 and TRBJ1-2; D is possibly TRBD1 (5 bases). This CDR3 contains 12 residues. V dropped 7 bases and J dropped 5 bases, with 11 bases sitting between them. This chain's CDR3 is CASNFGGYGYTF. In nucleotides, the CDR3 is TGTGCCAGCAATTTTGGGGGGTATGGCTACACCTTC.

The chain joins TRBV5-1 to TRBJ2-1; 8 positions agree with TRBD1. The V gene's germline CDR1 is SGHRS and CDR2 YFSETQ. The CDR3 length is 15 residues. V lost 1 base and J lost 7; bases outside the gene matches: 7. CDR3 loop: CASSLTDRDLNEQFF. In DNA, the CDR3 is TGCGCCAGCAGCTTGACGGACAGGGATTTGAATGAGCAGTTCTTC.

V gene TRBV5-1 combines with J gene TRBJ1-5; a possible D gene is TRBD1 (5 bases). The CDR3 spans 17 residues. Germline V gives CDR1 SGHRS, CDR2 YFSETQ. V lost 6 bases and J 2 bases, leaving 21 bases between the germline ends. CDR3 amino acids: CASTTSRVVGGNQPQHF. In nucleotides, the CDR3 is TGCGCCAGCACCACGTCCAGGGTTGTAGGCGGCAATCAGCCCCAGCATTTT.

J is TRBJ2-4 and V is TRBV7-2; D is possibly TRBD2 (5 bases). The CDR3 length is 16 residues. Looked up from germline, CDR1 is SGHTA and CDR2 is FQGNSA. Trimming removed 1 base at V and 0 bases at J, with 10 bases between. The CDR3 loop is CASSLEATIAKNIQYF. As DNA, the CDR3 is TGTGCCAGCAGCTTAGAGGCGACTATAGCCAAAAACATTCAGTACTTC.